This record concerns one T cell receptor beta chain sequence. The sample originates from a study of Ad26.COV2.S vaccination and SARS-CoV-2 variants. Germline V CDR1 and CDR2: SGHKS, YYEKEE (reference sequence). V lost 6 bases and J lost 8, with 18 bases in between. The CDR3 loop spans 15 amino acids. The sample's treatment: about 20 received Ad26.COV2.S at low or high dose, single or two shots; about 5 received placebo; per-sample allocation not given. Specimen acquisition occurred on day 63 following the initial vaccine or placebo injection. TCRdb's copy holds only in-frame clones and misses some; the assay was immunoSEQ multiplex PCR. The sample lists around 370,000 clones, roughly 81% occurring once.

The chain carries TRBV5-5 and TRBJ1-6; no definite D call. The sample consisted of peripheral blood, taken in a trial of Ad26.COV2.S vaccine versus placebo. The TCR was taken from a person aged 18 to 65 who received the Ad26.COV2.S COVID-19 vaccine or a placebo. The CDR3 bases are TGTGCCAGCACCTACCTCACCGGGCGGGATTCACCCCTCCACTTT. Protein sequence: CASTYLTGRDSPLHF.